This T cell receptor (beta chain) was captured by sequencing in a study of T cells after yellow fever vaccination. As for the study in general: SMART-Seq v4 Ultra Low Input prepared the low-cell-number fractions.

From the 5' RACE reads, TCRdb called clonotypes with MiXCR, one entry per CDR3 protein. This table holds 450,000 to 600,000 distinct CDR3 sequences, approximately 16% found once. On this clonotype: The antigen remains undetermined.

Study outcomes and limitations: Any FACS-sorted repertoire could hold abundant clonotypes that contaminate it from the bulk population. The secondary T-cell response peaked on day 5, not day 15, but was weaker. Across the CD4 and CD8 compartments, a small share of clonotypes was present in both.

Germline CDR1 is SGHRS and CDR2 is YFSETQ. Deletions cut 4 bases from V and 0 bases from J, with 10 bases between. The CDR3 is made up of 15 amino acids. This receptor was identified in a man aged 18 to 29 who received the YFV17D yellow fever vaccine. The source material was PBMCs, sampled 5 to 6 days after the first yellow fever vaccination. This sequence joins TRBV5-1 and TRBJ2-2; a weak D match, TRBD1 (5 bases). The CDR3 loop reads CASSNKGPNTGELFF. CDR3 in DNA: TGCGCCAGCAGCAATAAGGGGCCGAACACCGGGGAGCTGTTTTTT.